This T cell receptor beta chain was observed in a study of cytomegalovirus exposure and HLA in healthy donors. Germline V gene lookup returns CDR1 KGHSH and CDR2 LQKENI. The junction had 1 base not matched to a gene; V was cut back by 2 bases and J by 0 bases. The CDR3 consists of 15 residues. The primer mix had 60 Vbeta and 13 Jbeta primers. Sequenced by immunoSEQ multiplex PCR; TCRdb stores in-frame clones only, minus some. Among around 95,000 clones listed, about 80% were seen once. About this clone itself: Antigen specificity is unknown.

Regarding the study as a whole: Later, an analysis showed that TCR beta chains associated with HLA were more clonally expanded than others that were equally common. The listing of roughly 160 TCR beta chains classed them as cytomegalovirus-associated.

The rearrangement links TRBV18 to TRBJ1-1, with 9 bases matching TRBD1. The origin of this receptor is a female donor in good health and CMV-seropositive. The sample taken for sequencing was PBMCs. CDR3 residues: CASSPGQGMNTEAFF. CDR3 bases: TGTGCCAGCTCACCAGGACAGGGGATGAACACTGAAGCTTTCTTT. The variable domain in full, completed from reference TRBV18 and TRBJ1-1, reads NAGVMQNPRHLVRRRGQEARLRCSPMKGHSHVYWYRQLPEEGLKFMVYLQKENIIDESGMPKERFSAEFPKEGPSILRIQQVVRGDSAAYFCASSPGQGMNTEAFFGQGTRLTVV.